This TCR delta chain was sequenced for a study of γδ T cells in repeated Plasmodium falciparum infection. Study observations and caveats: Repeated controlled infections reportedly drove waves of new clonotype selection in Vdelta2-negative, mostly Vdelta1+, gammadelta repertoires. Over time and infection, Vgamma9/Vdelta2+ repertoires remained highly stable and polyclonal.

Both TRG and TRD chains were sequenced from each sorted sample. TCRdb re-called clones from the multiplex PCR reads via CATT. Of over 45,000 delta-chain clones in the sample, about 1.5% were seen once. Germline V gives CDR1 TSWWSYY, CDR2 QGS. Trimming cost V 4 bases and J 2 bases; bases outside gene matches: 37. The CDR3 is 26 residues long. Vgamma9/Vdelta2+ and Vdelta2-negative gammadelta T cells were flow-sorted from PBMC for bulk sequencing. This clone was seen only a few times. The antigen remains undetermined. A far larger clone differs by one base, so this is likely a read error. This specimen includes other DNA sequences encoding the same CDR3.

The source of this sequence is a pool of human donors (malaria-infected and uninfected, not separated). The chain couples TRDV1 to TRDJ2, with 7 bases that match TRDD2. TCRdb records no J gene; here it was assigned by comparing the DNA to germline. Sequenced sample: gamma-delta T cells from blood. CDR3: CALGGLALPMKLEDSPSLALTAQLFF. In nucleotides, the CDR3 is TGTGCTCTTGGGGGGCTAGCGCTTCCTATGAAGCTGGAGGATTCTCCTTCCTTAGCATTGACAGCACAACTCTTCTTT.